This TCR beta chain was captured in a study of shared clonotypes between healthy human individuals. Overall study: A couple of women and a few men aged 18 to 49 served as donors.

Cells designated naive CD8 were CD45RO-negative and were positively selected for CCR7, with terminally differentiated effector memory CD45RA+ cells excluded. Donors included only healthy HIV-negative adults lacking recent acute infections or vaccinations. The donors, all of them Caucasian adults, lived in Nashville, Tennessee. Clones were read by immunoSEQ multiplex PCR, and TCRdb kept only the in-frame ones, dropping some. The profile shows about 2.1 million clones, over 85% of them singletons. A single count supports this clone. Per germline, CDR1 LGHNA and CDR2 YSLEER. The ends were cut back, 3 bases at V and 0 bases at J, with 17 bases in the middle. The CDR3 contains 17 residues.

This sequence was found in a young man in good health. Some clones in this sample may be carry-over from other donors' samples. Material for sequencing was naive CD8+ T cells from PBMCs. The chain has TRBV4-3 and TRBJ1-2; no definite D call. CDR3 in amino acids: CASSHLLSAATNYGYTF. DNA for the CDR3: TGCGCCAGCAGCCACTTATTGTCCGCAGCAACTAACTATGGCTACACCTTC.